A single sample gave rise to the 19 T cell receptor beta chains below, sequenced in a study of post-analysis software for immune sequencing data. Study-wide results and caveats: Patients showed TRBV5-6, TRBV5-1 and TRBV20-1 among a few TRBV segments more frequent than in controls.

These TCRs' antigens remain unknown. Built from TCR beta cDNA, the libraries had unique molecular identifiers in them. TCRdb recomputed calls from the PCR reads with MiXCR, one row per CDR3 protein. The sample includes a few hundred thousand distinct CDR3 sequences, around 33% of them seen just once. Sequencing was carried out using blood. These receptors all come from a girl between 5 and 17 years old with multiple sclerosis.

The sample holds many counts of this clonotype. The chain uses TRBV9 and TRBJ2-7; the match to TRBD1 covers 9 bases. Germline loops: CDR1 SGDLS, CDR2 YYNGEE. V lost 2 bases to trimming and J lost 4 bases; unmatched junction nucleotides: 4. This CDR3 is built from 14 residues. The CDR3 coding sequence is TGTGCCAGCAGCGTTTCCGGGACAGGGTACGAGCAGTACTTC. Its protein is CASSVSGTGYEQYF.

The sample holds a few counts of this clonotype. The rearrangement links TRBV29-1 to TRBJ1-1; no clear D. CDR1 and CDR2 from the germline V gene are SQVTM and ANQGSEA. V lost 1 base and J 2 bases, leaving 8 bases between the germline ends. This CDR3 comprises 13 residues. CDR3 sequence: CSVEGTINTEAFF. CDR3 DNA: TGCAGCGTTGAAGGGACGATAAACACTGAAGCTTTCTTT.

This clonotype appeared once. The chain combines TRBV20-1 with TRBJ2-7; D ambiguous. The CDR3 spans 16 residues. Germline V CDR1 and CDR2: DFQATT, SNEGSKA (reference sequence). V gave up 6 bases and J gave up 3 bases, with 24 bases separating them. This CDR3 is CSAGRGASGPGYEQYF. Written as DNA, the CDR3 is TGCAGTGCCGGAAGAGGCGCCTCCGGGCCAGGCTACGAGCAGTACTTC.

A few counts support this clonotype. The gene calls are TRBV20-1 and TRBJ1-1; TRBD1 is a possible D gene (5 bases). Deletions cut 5 bases from V and 2 bases from J, with 12 bases between. The CDR3 runs 13 residues. CDR1 is DFQATT and CDR2 is SNEGSKA in the germline V gene (reference sequence). This CDR3 reads CSAGGITNTEAFF. CDR3 in DNA: TGCAGTGCTGGGGGTATAACCAACACTGAAGCTTTCTTT.

At least ten counts were recorded for this clonotype. The chain has TRBV12-3 or TRBV12-4 and TRBJ2-5; 11 positions match TRBD2. The CDR3 totals 16 residues. Losses at the gene ends were 0 bases for V and 2 bases for J; bases not matched to a gene: 2. Here the CDR3 DNA reads TGTGCCAGCAGTTTAGCGCTAGCGGGGGGTCAAGAGACCCAGTACTTC. Translated, it gives CASSLALAGGQETQYF.

V is TRBV20-1 and J is TRBJ2-7; 11 bases fit TRBD2. The end of the DNA fits TRBJ2-5 better, so the J call may be wrong. CDR1 is DFQATT and CDR2 is SNEGSKA in the germline V gene (reference sequence). This CDR3 has 13 amino acids. The chain's CDR3 is CSAETSGVETQYF. CDR3 DNA: TGCAGTGCCGAGACTAGCGGGGTTGAGACCCAGTACTTC.

This clonotype appeared a few times. The genes are TRBV29-1 and TRBJ2-5, with D possibly being TRBD1 or TRBD2 (7 bases each). The CDR3 sequence is 15 residues long. In germline, CDR1 is SQVTM, CDR2 ANQGSEA. Trimming cost V 4 bases and J 0 bases, with 15 bases left between them. Here the CDR3 DNA reads TGCAGCGTTGGTCCGCGGGGGACAGACCAAGAGACCCAGTACTTC. Translation: CSVGPRGTDQETQYF.

This clonotype was seen more than once but under ten times. The chain recombines TRBV4-3 with TRBJ1-2; D might be TRBD1 (6 bases). The CDR3 contains 14 residues. The V and J ends lost 3 bases and 6 bases respectively, with 14 bases between them. Germline CDR1 and CDR2: LGHNA and YSLEER. The CDR3 DNA reads as TGCGCCAGCAGCCATGGCTGGAGGGACAATGGCTACACCTTC. It yields the protein CASSHGWRDNGYTF.

J is TRBJ2-3 and V is TRBV3-1; no firm D call. V lost 1 base and J 2 bases, leaving 13 bases between the germline ends. CDR3 length: 16 amino acids. The germline V gene has CDR1 LGHDT and CDR2 YNNKEL (reference sequence). CDR3 in amino acids: CASSQVGLGNTDTQYF. In DNA, the CDR3 is TGTGCCAGCAGCCAAGTCGGTCTAGGTAACACAGATACGCAGTATTTT.

The rearrangement links TRBV7-9 to TRBJ2-5; D is undetermined. Trimming removed 5 bases at V and 0 bases at J, with 7 bases between. Germline-derived CDR1 and CDR2 are SEHNR and FQNEAQ (reference sequence). This CDR3 contains 13 residues. DNA for the CDR3: TGTGCCAGCAGCCGAGAGTACCAAGAGACCCAGTACTTC. This translates into CASSREYQETQYF.

This clonotype was seen a few times. The V gene is TRBV20-1, the J gene TRBJ2-5; a possible D gene is TRBD2 (6 bases). The CDR3 spans 13 residues. Looked up from germline, CDR1 is DFQATT and CDR2 is SNEGSKA (reference sequence). Trimming left V 2 bases short and J 4 bases short, with 11 bases between. The CDR3 sequence is CSARWQGGETQYF. The CDR3 nucleotides are TGCAGTGCTAGATGGCAGGGAGGAGAGACCCAGTACTTC.

The chain employs TRBV6-2 or TRBV6-3 and TRBJ2-7, with 8 positions matching TRBD1. J gave up 2 bases and V 0 bases, and 6 bases lay outside the gene matches. CDR1 is MNHEY, CDR2 SVGEGT, per germline. CDR3 length: 16 amino acids. In DNA, the CDR3 is TGTGCCAGCAGTTACTCGAAACGGGACAGGACCTACGAGCAGTACTTC. Encoded protein: CASSYSKRDRTYEQYF.

In the case of this clonotype: At one of its ends the junction is not consistent with the germline gene, which may arise from a read error. The chain carries TRBV5-4 and TRBJ2-5, with D possibly being TRBD2 (5 bases). Per the germline V gene, CDR1 is SGHNT and CDR2 is YYREEE (reference sequence). This CDR3 is built from 13 residues. The CDR3: CASRLVGRETQYF. CDR3 in DNA: TGTGCCAGCAGGTTGGTGGGGAGAGAGACCCAGTACTTC.

This clonotype was detected only a few times. The V call is TRBV6-2 or TRBV6-3, the J call TRBJ1-2; no clear D gene. The CDR3 loop spans 13 amino acids. Germline assignment: CDR1 MNHEY and CDR2 SVGEGT. Trimming shortened V by 5 bases and J by 6 bases, and 13 bases separated the two germline ends. CDR3 sequence reads: CASSPPRLDGYTF. In nucleotides, the CDR3 is TGTGCCAGCAGTCCACCCCGACTTGATGGCTACACCTTC.

The chain combines TRBV6-6 with TRBJ1-2, with a possible D match to TRBD1 (5 bases). CDR3 size: 13 residues. The germline V gene encodes CDR1 MNHNY and CDR2 SVGAGI (reference sequence). Trimming stripped 0 bases from V and 8 bases from J, with 10 bases between. The DNA for the CDR3 is TGTGCCAGCAGTTACTCGTCAGGGAGAGGCTACACCTTC. Protein product: CASSYSSGRGYTF.

This clonotype occurred a few times. The chain uses TRBV5-1 and TRBJ2-1; D possibly matches TRBD1 or TRBD2 (5 bases each). This CDR3 region has 16 residues. Trimming pared 2 bases from V and 1 base from J, leaving 13 bases between. Per the germline V gene, CDR1 is SGHRS and CDR2 is YFSETQ. The CDR3: CASSFRDQISYNEQFF. The CDR3 bases are TGCGCCAGCAGCTTCAGGGACCAAATATCCTACAATGAGCAGTTCTTC.

In its sample, this clonotype was seen a few times. The chain carries TRBV29-1 and TRBJ2-7; 10 bases map to TRBD2. This CDR3 is built from 16 residues. The ends lost 6 bases at V and 12 bases at J; junction bases unmatched: 23. Germline CDR1 reads SQVTM; CDR2 reads ANQGSEA. CDR3 sequence: CSVVELAGAPGKTRYF. In nucleotides, the CDR3 is TGCAGCGTGGTGGAGCTAGCGGGGGCGCCGGGGAAGACCCGGTACTTC.

This clonotype was seen repeatedly, ten times or more. The rearrangement uses TRBV5-1 and TRBJ2-3; a possible D gene is TRBD1 (5 bases). This CDR3 region has 14 residues. The germline CDR1 and CDR2 sequences are SGHRS and YFSETQ. V lost 0 bases and J lost 2, with 7 bases in between. The CDR3 reads CASSLGTSTDTQYF. The CDR3 DNA is TGCGCCAGCAGCTTGGGGACATCCACAGATACGCAGTATTTT.

The V call is TRBV2, the J call TRBJ2-7; D may match TRBD1 or TRBD2 (5 bases each). The CDR3 extends over 15 amino acids. Trimming left V 6 bases short and J 1 base short, with 16 bases between. Germline V gives CDR1 SNHLY, CDR2 FYNNEI. DNA of the CDR3: TGTGCCAGCAGGGCAGGTTCGGGGCCGTCCTACGAGCAGTACTTC. It is translated as CASRAGSGPSYEQYF.